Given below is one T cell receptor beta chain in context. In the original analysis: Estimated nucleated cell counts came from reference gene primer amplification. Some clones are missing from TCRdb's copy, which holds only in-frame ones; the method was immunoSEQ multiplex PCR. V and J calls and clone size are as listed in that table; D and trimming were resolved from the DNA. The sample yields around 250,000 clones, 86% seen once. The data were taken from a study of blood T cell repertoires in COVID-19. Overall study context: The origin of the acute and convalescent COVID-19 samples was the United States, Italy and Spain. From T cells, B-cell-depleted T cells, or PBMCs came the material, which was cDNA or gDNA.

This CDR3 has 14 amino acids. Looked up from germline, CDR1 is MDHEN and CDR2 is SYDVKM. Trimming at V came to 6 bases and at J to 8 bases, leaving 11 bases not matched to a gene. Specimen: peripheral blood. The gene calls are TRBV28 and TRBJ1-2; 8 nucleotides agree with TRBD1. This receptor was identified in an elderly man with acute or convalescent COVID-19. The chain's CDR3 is CASRSPGGSNGYTF. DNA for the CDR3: TGTGCCAGCAGGTCCCCAGGGGGCTCAAACGGCTACACCTTC.